The 18 T cell receptor beta chains below were found in one sample sequenced in a study of blood T cell repertoires in COVID-19. Using immunoSEQ multiplex PCR, the repertoire was profiled, and TCRdb retains in-frame clones only, with some absent. This table has 40,000 to 65,000 clones, just under 85% appearing once. Material for sequencing was peripheral blood. The receptors stem from a human donor in a cohort sampled during active COVID-19.

This clone was seen only a few times. CDR3 DNA: TGTGCCAGCAGCGGGGGGCGACAGGGGGTTGATGAAAAACTGTTTTTT. It codes for CASSGGRQGVDEKLFF. The J gene is TRBJ1-4, the V gene TRBV7-9; 9 nucleotides agree with TRBD1. Looked up from germline, CDR1 is SEHNR and CDR2 is FQNEAQ (reference sequence). The CDR3 loop spans 16 amino acids. With 5 bases clipped from V and 6 bases from J, the junction kept 10 bases outside the gene matches.

This chain uses TRBV7-8 with TRBJ1-1, with D unclear. V lost 3 bases, J lost 0 bases, and 5 bases lay in between. The germline V gene has CDR1 SGHVS and CDR2 FQNEAQ. The CDR3 extends over 13 amino acids. The CDR3 sequence is CASSFGLNTEAFF. The CDR3 DNA is TGTGCCAGCAGCTTTGGGCTGAACACTGAAGCTTTCTTT.

The V and J genes are TRBV5-5 and TRBJ1-2; 9 bases match TRBD1. Germline loops: CDR1 SGHKS, CDR2 YYEKEE (reference sequence). The CDR3 spans 14 residues. V dropped 4 bases and J dropped 6; count of bases not matched to a gene: 7. The CDR3 sequence: CASSTRTGADGYTF. CDR3 coding DNA: TGTGCCAGCAGCACCAGGACAGGGGCGGATGGCTACACCTTC.

The chain recombines TRBV24-1 with TRBJ2-3, with TRBD1 matching over 7 bases. The CDR3 extends over 17 amino acids. The V gene's germline CDR1 is KGHDR and CDR2 SFDVKD. V dropped 1 base and J dropped 1; count of bases not matched to a gene: 7. CDR3 in DNA: TGTGCCACCAGTGATTTTAGTCCGGGACAGCGCACAGATACGCAGTATTTT. This translates into CATSDFSPGQRTDTQYF.

This clone has just one count. This chain connects TRBV2 to TRBJ2-1; D gene uncertain. Trimming left V 6 bases short and J 10 bases short, with 10 bases between. Germline loops: CDR1 SNHLY, CDR2 FYNNEI. The CDR3 runs to 11 residues. CDR3 amino acids: CASRRHGEQFF. DNA for the CDR3: TGTGCCAGCAGGAGACATGGAGAGCAGTTCTTC.

The CDR3 DNA follows: TGCGCCAGCAGCTTGGATCCAGAAAGGAACACTGAAGCTTTCTTT. This translates into CASSLDPERNTEAFF. The chain joins TRBV5-1 to TRBJ1-1; no definite D call. V lost 0 bases to trimming and J lost 1 base, with 10 bases between them. This CDR3 has 15 amino acids. The germline CDR1 and CDR2 sequences are SGHRS and YFSETQ.

The V gene is TRBV6-2 or TRBV6-3, the J gene TRBJ2-3; unclear D gene. This CDR3 has 14 amino acids. Germline V gives CDR1 MNHEY, CDR2 SVGEGT. V lost 2 bases and J 6 bases, leaving 12 bases between the germline ends. This CDR3 reads CASSYGQTGDTQYF. The DNA of the CDR3 is TGTGCCAGCAGTTACGGTCAGACCGGGGATACGCAGTATTTT.

The chain links TRBV9 to TRBJ1-4, with D tentatively TRBD1 (6 bases). Germline V gene sequence: CDR1 SGDLS, CDR2 YYNGEE. CDR3 length: 14 amino acids. The ends were cut back, 3 bases at V and 1 base at J, with 7 bases in the middle. CDR3 coding DNA: TGTGCCAGCAGCGGGGGGCAAACTAATGAAAAACTGTTTTTT. Its translation: CASSGGQTNEKLFF.

The chain couples TRBV6-1 to TRBJ2-1; the match to TRBD2 covers 8 bases. Looked up from germline, CDR1 is MNHNS and CDR2 is SASEGT. Trimming removed 1 base from V and 7 bases from J; junction bases left unmatched: 9. The CDR3 covers 16 residues. The CDR3 DNA sequence: TGTGCCAGCAGTGAAGTGCGTGGTAGCGGGGTAAATGAGCAGTTCTTC. It yields the protein CASSEVRGSGVNEQFF.

The chain combines TRBV7-3 with TRBJ2-3, with D possibly matching TRBD1 (6 bases). Between the trimmed V and J ends, which lost 3 bases and 6 bases, there was a span of 16 bases. CDR1 and CDR2 (germline): SGHTA, FQGTGA. The CDR3 length is 15 residues. Here the CDR3 reads CASSFGTNRADTQYF. DNA of the CDR3: TGTGCCAGCAGCTTCGGAACGAACAGGGCCGATACGCAGTATTTT.

The V and J genes are TRBV19 and TRBJ1-1; 8 positions match TRBD1. The CDR3 sequence is 16 residues long. Trimming removed 6 bases from V and 3 bases from J; junction bases left unmatched: 12. Germline assignment: CDR1 LNHDA and CDR2 SQIVND (reference sequence). The CDR3 DNA reads TGTGCCAGTAGCCGGTCCCAGGGGGCGTGGGACACTGAAGCTTTCTTT. It encodes CASSRSQGAWDTEAFF.

V usage is TRBV12-3 or TRBV12-4 and J usage is TRBJ1-5; D unresolved. Trimming removed 3 bases from V and 4 bases from J, with 7 bases in between. The CDR3 loop spans 13 amino acids. This CDR3 is CASSFTRNQPQHF. For the CDR3, the DNA is TGTGCCAGCAGTTTTACGCGGAATCAGCCCCAGCATTTT.

The rearrangement uses TRBV5-8 and TRBJ1-4; a possible D gene is TRBD1 (5 bases). The CDR3 spans 14 residues. Germline V gene sequence: CDR1 SGHTS, CDR2 YDEGEE. The V end was cut by 6 bases, the J end by 7 bases, with 16 bases between. CDR3 DNA sequence: TGTGCCAGCACCCTGTGGGGCGGCGGTGAAAAACTGTTTTTT. Amino acids: CASTLWGGGEKLFF. Together with reference TRBV5-8 and TRBJ1-4, the CDR3 gives the full variable domain: EAGVTQSPTHLIKTRGQQATLRCSPISGHTSVYWYQQALGLGLQFLLWYDEGEERNRGNFPPRFSGRQFPNYSSELNVNALELEDSALYLCASTLWGGGEKLFFGSGTQLSVL.

This clone has more than one count but fewer than ten. Here the CDR3 reads CASSFGSTETQYF. Here the CDR3 DNA reads TGTGCCAGCAGTTTTGGTAGCACAGAGACCCAGTACTTC. This chain joins TRBV28 and TRBJ2-5; D remains unclear. The CDR3 length is 13 residues. Trimming cost V 3 bases and J 4 bases, with 9 bases left between them. Looked up from germline, CDR1 is MDHEN and CDR2 is SYDVKM. Filled out from reference TRBV28 and TRBJ2-5, the complete variable domain reads DVKVTQSSRYLVKRTGEKVFLECVQDMDHENMFWYRQDPGLGLRLIYFSYDVKMKEKGDIPEGYSVSREKKERFSLILESASTNQTSMYLCASSFGSTETQYFGPGTRLLVL.

The V gene is TRBV19, the J gene TRBJ1-4; 8 bases fit TRBD1. The germline CDR1 and CDR2 sequences are LNHDA and SQIVND (reference sequence). With 4 bases clipped from V and 7 bases from J, the junction kept 8 bases outside the gene matches. The length of the CDR3 is 15 residues. The CDR3 DNA reads as TGTGCCAGTAGTAGGGCCGGGACAGGTAGTGAAAAACTGTTTTTT. It encodes CASSRAGTGSEKLFF.

V and J are TRBV12-5 and TRBJ2-1, with 7 bases matching TRBD1. Germline V gene sequence: CDR1 LGHNT, CDR2 FRNRAP. CDR3 length: 15 residues. V trimming: 2 bases; J trimming: 3 bases; junction bases outside the gene matches: 4. CDR3 bases: TGTGCTAGTGGTTTGACAGGGGCCCTCTACAATGAGCAGTTCTTC. Its protein is CASGLTGALYNEQFF.

With regard to this clone: A read error may explain this, as a much larger clone is one base away. J is TRBJ2-1 and V is TRBV4-2; D is possibly TRBD2 (5 bases). V was pared by 2 bases and J by 9 bases, with 23 bases between. Germline loops: CDR1 LGHNA, CDR2 YNFKEQ. The CDR3 loop spans 17 amino acids. The CDR3 DNA reads TGTGCCAGCAGCCAAATAATCGGCACTACCCTTGGGAGTGAGCAGTTCTTC. Translating it yields CASSQIIGTTLGSEQFF.

This clone has just one count. J is TRBJ2-7 and V is TRBV5-1, with a weak D call TRBD2 (6 bases). This CDR3 is built from 11 residues. Germline CDR1 reads SGHRS; CDR2 reads YFSETQ. Trimming removed 3 bases from V and 6 bases from J, with 7 bases in between. CDR3 nucleotide sequence: TGCGCCAGCAGCTACGGGGGCGAGCAGTACTTC. Its protein is CASSYGGEQYF.